This TCR beta chain stems from a study of early T cells in non-severe SARS-CoV-2 infection. The wider study: Sequenced material consisted of bulk RNA (from unsorted whole blood), and chains were unpaired.

Trimming took 0 bases from V and 1 from J, leaving 10 bases between them. Germline CDR1 is SGHRS and CDR2 is YFSETQ. The CDR3 totals 15 residues. The study's findings and limits: Missing private and CD4 specificities, VDJdb matching favored anti-spike CD8 responses.

TCRdb used MiXCR to reprocess the 5' RACE reads, holding one entry per CDR3 protein. The sample lists tens of thousands of distinct CDR3 sequences, about a tenth seen once, with about 5.4% in the top ten. Concerning this clonotype itself: Its specificity is unknown.

The sequencing used whole blood, collected at baseline. The clonotype comes from an adult who was a healthcare worker with PCR-confirmed SARS-CoV-2 infection or an uninfected control (not recorded which). V and J are TRBV5-1 and TRBJ1-1; a possible D gene is TRBD1 (5 bases). The CDR3 reads CASSLAGGTNTEAFF. The CDR3 DNA reads as TGCGCCAGCAGCTTGGCTGGGGGTACGAACACTGAAGCTTTCTTT.